This T cell receptor (beta chain) derives from a study of identical twins. Notes on the study in general: The more abundant beta clonotypes in cord blood had fewer insertions, and memory repertoires did not show this. Zero-insertion findings could be partly confounded by invariant cells (MAIT and iNKT cells).

TCRdb itself ran the 5' RACE reads through MiXCR, one entry per CDR3 protein. The sample includes 200,000 to 250,000 distinct CDR3 sequences, around 8.1% seen only once; the top ten take 1.9%. This CDR3 has 14 residues. V shed 4 bases and J 3 bases; nucleotides not matched to a gene: 9. Germline V gives CDR1 DFQATT, CDR2 SNEGSKA (reference sequence). This clonotype was seen only a few times. Its antigen is undetermined. A further study also used this sample, focusing on yellow fever vaccine responses in identical twins. That paper states: Reportedly, twins' vaccine T cell responses looked partly convergent and partly personalized.

The sequenced sample was memory (CD45RO+) T cells sorted from blood. This TCR came from a woman aged 18-29 years in good health. This rearrangement joins TRBV20-1 to TRBJ2-7; 7 bases map to TRBD1. The CDR3 region has the DNA TGCAGTGCTACATTACAGGGGAGAGGCTACGAGCAGTACTTC. Translating gives CSATLQGRGYEQYF.